What follows is one T cell receptor (beta chain) and its context. Sequencing of TCR beta was performed on blood CD8+ T cells and on blood CD4+ T cells. TEMRA cells were FACS-enriched and CD8+ and CD4+ T cells negatively isolated. The RNA input was roughly 0.45 to 1 ug, and it was reverse transcribed with random hexamers. Coverage of TCR beta CDR3 amplification by immunoSEQ multiplex PCR extended to 54 Vbeta and 13 Jbeta. A single record per CDR3 protein comes from TCRdb applying MiXCR to the immunoSEQ multiplex PCR reads. The table records 71,000 or so distinct CDR3 sequences, approximately 93% of them present only once. The V segment lost 6 bases and the J segment 3 bases; nucleotides outside the gene matches: 6. The germline gives CDR1 MNHNS, CDR2 SASEGT. The length of the CDR3 is 15 residues. These data originate in a study of CD8 T cells in Susac syndrome. The overall study: Within the group of sequenced Susac syndrome patients, six had active disease and about 8 were in remission.

This chain connects TRBV6-1 to TRBJ1-5; 9 bases align to TRBD1. This TCR derives from a human donor with Susac syndrome. The specimen was CD4+ T cells from PBMCs. The CDR3 protein is CASSLTGGDNQPQHF. The CDR3, as DNA: TGTGCCAGCAGCCTTACAGGGGGCGACAATCAGCCCCAGCATTTT.